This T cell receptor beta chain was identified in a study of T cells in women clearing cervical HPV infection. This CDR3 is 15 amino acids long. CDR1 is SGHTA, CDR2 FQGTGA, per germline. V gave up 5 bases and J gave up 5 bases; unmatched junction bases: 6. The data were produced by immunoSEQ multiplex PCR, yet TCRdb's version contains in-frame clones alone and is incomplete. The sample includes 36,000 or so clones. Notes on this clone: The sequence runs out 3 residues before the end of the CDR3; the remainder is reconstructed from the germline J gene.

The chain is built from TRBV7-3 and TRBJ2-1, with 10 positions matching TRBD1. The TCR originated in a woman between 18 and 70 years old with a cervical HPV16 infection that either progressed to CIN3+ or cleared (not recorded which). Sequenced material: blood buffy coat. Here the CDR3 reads CASSPGTGANNEQFF. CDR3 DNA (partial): TGTGCCAGCAGCCCCGGGACAGGGGCCAACAATGAG.